A selection of T cell receptor beta chains follows, all from one sample in a study of technical replicates of blood from a handful of donors. Some clones are missing from TCRdb's copy, which holds only in-frame ones; the method was immunoSEQ multiplex PCR. The sample shows fewer than 95,000 clones, around 94% of them seen only once. The sample comprised T cells isolated from PBMCs. These receptors were collected from a human donor in good health. The CDR3 runs from the conserved cysteine through the conserved F or W. D genes are given only for firm matches. Not all rows give a size; the values are once, few, many and, for expanded clones, a class.

CDR3aa: CASSDSSGYGVDTEAFF; CDR3nt: TGTGCCAGCAGTGACTCATCGGGGTACGGGGTAGACACTGAAGCTTTCTTT; v_gene: TRBV6-4; abundance: .; len: 17; j_gene: TRBJ1-1; d_gene: .
CDR3aa: CASSTTGSYEQYF; CDR3nt: TGTGCCAGTAGTACCACAGGGTCCTACGAGCAGTACTTC; v_gene: TRBV19; abundance: .; len: 13; j_gene: TRBJ2-7; d_gene: .
CDR3aa: CASRKPGAGAYNEQFF; CDR3nt: TGTGCCAGCAGGAAACCCGGGGCGGGAGCCTACAATGAGCAGTTCTTC; v_gene: TRBV14; abundance: once; len: 16; j_gene: TRBJ2-1; d_gene: TRBD2
CDR3aa: CASRHRGVGEAFF; CDR3nt: TGTGCCAGCAGACACAGGGGCGTGGGTGAAGCTTTCTTT; v_gene: TRBV27; abundance: once; len: 13; j_gene: TRBJ1-1; d_gene: TRBD1
CDR3aa: CASSLSGRAYNEQFF; CDR3nt: TGCGCCAGCAGCTTGAGCGGGAGAGCCTACAATGAGCAGTTCTTC; v_gene: TRBV5-1; abundance: .; len: 15; j_gene: TRBJ2-1; d_gene: TRBD2
CDR3aa: CASSQVPPRANSPLHF; CDR3nt: TGCGCCAGCAGCCAAGTTCCCCCCAGGGCCAATTCACCCCTCCACTTT; v_gene: TRBV4-1; abundance: .; len: 16; j_gene: TRBJ1-6; d_gene: .
CDR3aa: CSVPTGLLSYNEQFF; CDR3nt: TGCAGCGTCCCCACAGGGCTTCTTTCCTACAATGAGCAGTTCTTC; v_gene: TRBV29-1; abundance: .; len: 15; j_gene: TRBJ2-1; d_gene: .
CDR3aa: CASSEGAGSTDTQYF; CDR3nt: TGTGCCAGCAGCGAAGGGGCAGGGAGCACAGATACGCAGTATTTT; v_gene: TRBV7-6; abundance: .; len: 15; j_gene: TRBJ2-3; d_gene: .
CDR3aa: CASSQRGYEQYF; CDR3nt: TGTGCCAGCAGCCAAAGGGGCTACGAGCAGTACTTC; v_gene: TRBV4-2; abundance: .; len: 12; j_gene: TRBJ2-7; d_gene: .
CDR3aa: CASSQGSYSNQPQHF; CDR3nt: TGCGCCAGCAGCCAAGGGTCCTATAGCAATCAGCCCCAGCATTTT; v_gene: TRBV4-1; abundance: once; len: 15; j_gene: TRBJ1-5; d_gene: .
CDR3aa: CASSPGNLLSDGYTF; CDR3nt: TGTGCCAGCAGTCCCGGGAACCTTTTAAGCGATGGCTACACCTTC; v_gene: TRBV7-9; abundance: .; len: 15; j_gene: TRBJ1-2; d_gene: .
CDR3aa: CAISESTDEQFF; CDR3nt: TGTGCCATCAGTGAGTCCACGGATGAGCAGTTCTTC; v_gene: TRBV10-3; abundance: .; len: 12; j_gene: TRBJ2-1; d_gene: .
CDR3aa: CASKLGLADYYGTDTQYF; CDR3nt: TGTGCCAGCAAACTAGGGTTGGCAGACTACTATGGGACAGATACGCAGTATTTT; v_gene: TRBV5-6; abundance: .; len: 18; j_gene: TRBJ2-3; d_gene: .
CDR3aa: CASSIEDGADTQYF; CDR3nt: TGTGCCAGTAGTATTGAGGATGGGGCGGATACGCAGTATTTT; v_gene: TRBV19; abundance: .; len: 14; j_gene: TRBJ2-3; d_gene: .
CDR3aa: CASSFRLAGTDTQYF; CDR3nt: TGTGCCAGCAGTTTCAGACTAGCGGGCACAGATACGCAGTATTTT; v_gene: TRBV27; abundance: .; len: 15; j_gene: TRBJ2-3; d_gene: TRBD2
CDR3aa: CASSGPSREVTF; CDR3nt: TGTGCCAGCAGTGGCCCCTCAAGGGAGGTCACCTTC; v_gene: TRBV6-4; abundance: .; len: 12; j_gene: TRBJ1-2; d_gene: .
CDR3aa: CASSYGTVDRQFF; CDR3nt: TGCGCCAGCAGCTATGGGACAGTCGACAGGCAGTTCTTC; v_gene: TRBV4-1; abundance: .; len: 13; j_gene: TRBJ2-1; d_gene: TRBD1
CDR3aa: CASSPQRDRGGNNSPLHF; CDR3nt: TGTGCCAGCAGCCCCCAGCGGGACAGGGGAGGAAATAATTCACCCCTCCACTTT; v_gene: TRBV21-1; abundance: .; len: 18; j_gene: TRBJ1-6; d_gene: .
CDR3aa: CASSSAGDRGHNYGYTF; CDR3nt: TGCGCCAGCAGCTCTGCCGGGGACAGGGGGCATAACTATGGCTACACCTTC; v_gene: TRBV5-1; abundance: .; len: 17; j_gene: TRBJ1-2; d_gene: TRBD1
CDR3aa: CASTTHHRGSTDTQYF; CDR3nt: TGTGCCAGCACCACACATCACAGGGGAAGCACAGATACGCAGTATTTT; v_gene: TRBV11-1; abundance: .; len: 16; j_gene: TRBJ2-3; d_gene: TRBD1
CDR3aa: CASSASSGRNEQFF; CDR3nt: TGTGCCAGCAGTGCCTCTAGCGGGAGAAATGAGCAGTTCTTC; v_gene: TRBV2; abundance: .; len: 14; j_gene: TRBJ2-1; d_gene: TRBD2
CDR3aa: CASSEAWQGGFLRAFF; CDR3nt: TGTGCCAGCAGTGAAGCGTGGCAGGGAGGGTTCCTGAGGGCTTTCTTT; v_gene: TRBV6-1; abundance: .; len: 16; j_gene: TRBJ1-1; d_gene: .
CDR3aa: CASQTSGASNEQFF; CDR3nt: TGTGCCAGCCAGACTAGCGGGGCTTCTAATGAGCAGTTCTTC; v_gene: TRBV2; abundance: .; len: 14; j_gene: TRBJ2-1; d_gene: TRBD2
CDR3aa: CASSLWGGTDTQYF; CDR3nt: TGTGCCAGCAGCTTGTGGGGGGGGACAGATACGCAGTATTTT; v_gene: TRBV5-4; abundance: .; len: 14; j_gene: TRBJ2-3; d_gene: TRBD2
CDR3aa: CASSTGLFTEAFF; CDR3nt: TGTGCCAGCAGTACAGGGTTGTTCACTGAAGCTTTCTTT; v_gene: TRBV2; abundance: .; len: 13; j_gene: TRBJ1-1; d_gene: .
CDR3aa: CASSLQGNTEAFF; CDR3nt: TGTGCCAGCAGCCTGCAGGGGAACACTGAAGCTTTCTTT; v_gene: TRBV5-6; abundance: .; len: 13; j_gene: TRBJ1-1; d_gene: .
CDR3aa: CASSVQGRPKLFF; CDR3nt: TGTGCCAGCAGTGTACAGGGAAGACCAAAACTGTTTTTT; v_gene: TRBV25-1; abundance: .; len: 13; j_gene: TRBJ1-4; d_gene: .
CDR3aa: CASSPQTVNTEAFF; CDR3nt: TGTGCCAGCAGTCCTCAAACAGTGAACACTGAAGCTTTCTTT; v_gene: TRBV2; abundance: .; len: 14; j_gene: TRBJ1-1; d_gene: .
CDR3aa: CASSPKRALVAGGDEQFF; CDR3nt: TGTGCCAGCAGCCCAAAAAGGGCCTTAGTCGCGGGGGGCGATGAGCAGTTCTTC; v_gene: TRBV11-3; abundance: .; len: 18; j_gene: TRBJ2-1; d_gene: TRBD2
CDR3aa: CASSSPVKSTDTQYF; CDR3nt: TGTGCCAGCAGCTCCCCCGTTAAAAGCACAGATACGCAGTATTTT; v_gene: TRBV28; abundance: .; len: 15; j_gene: TRBJ2-3; d_gene: .
CDR3aa: CASSAVAGGLLVEQFF; CDR3nt: TGTGCCAGCAGTGCTGTAGCGGGAGGGCTGCTAGTCGAGCAGTTCTTC; v_gene: TRBV6-1; abundance: .; len: 16; j_gene: TRBJ2-1; d_gene: TRBD2
CDR3aa: CASGLPYTSEAFF; CDR3nt: TGTGCTAGTGGTTTGCCGTACACGTCAGAAGCTTTCTTT; v_gene: TRBV12-5; abundance: .; len: 13; j_gene: TRBJ1-1; d_gene: .
CDR3aa: CASSIAGRLAGGIDEQFF; CDR3nt: TGTGCCAGTAGTATAGCCGGCAGACTAGCGGGAGGGATCGATGAGCAGTTCTTC; v_gene: TRBV19; abundance: .; len: 18; j_gene: TRBJ2-1; d_gene: TRBD2
CDR3aa: CASSFLAGNPIGELFF; CDR3nt: TGTGCCAGCAGTTTTTTGGCGGGAAACCCGATCGGGGAGCTGTTTTTT; v_gene: TRBV27; abundance: .; len: 16; j_gene: TRBJ2-2; d_gene: .
CDR3aa: CASSPDRGSETQYF; CDR3nt: TGTGCCAGCAGTCCAGACAGGGGTTCGGAGACCCAGTACTTC; v_gene: TRBV13; abundance: .; len: 14; j_gene: TRBJ2-5; d_gene: TRBD1
CDR3aa: CASSLIPGGYDYEQYF; CDR3nt: TGTGCCAGCAGCTTAATTCCAGGGGGCTACGACTACGAGCAGTACTTC; v_gene: TRBV7-9; abundance: .; len: 16; j_gene: TRBJ2-7; d_gene: TRBD1
CDR3aa: CASSPPGQMNTGELFF; CDR3nt: TGCGCCAGCAGCCCCCCGGGACAAATGAACACCGGGGAGCTGTTTTTT; v_gene: TRBV5-1; abundance: .; len: 16; j_gene: TRBJ2-2; d_gene: .
CDR3aa: CASSLGRGHEPQHF; CDR3nt: TGTGCCAGCAGCTTAGGACGGGGACATGAGCCCCAGCATTTT; v_gene: TRBV5-5; abundance: .; len: 14; j_gene: TRBJ1-5; d_gene: .
CDR3aa: CASSFMLGDEQYF; CDR3nt: TGTGCCAGCAGCTTCATGTTAGGGGACGAGCAGTACTTC; v_gene: TRBV11-2; abundance: few; len: 13; j_gene: TRBJ2-7; d_gene: .
CDR3aa: CASSSSDGNYGYTF; CDR3nt: TGTGCCAGCTCATCCTCAGACGGGAACTATGGCTACACCTTC; v_gene: TRBV18; abundance: .; len: 14; j_gene: TRBJ1-2; d_gene: .
CDR3aa: CASRTSGRARRETQYF; CDR3nt: TGTGCCAGCAGGACTAGCGGGAGGGCGCGTCGGGAGACCCAGTACTTC; v_gene: TRBV2; abundance: .; len: 16; j_gene: TRBJ2-5; d_gene: TRBD2
CDR3aa: CASSDGHSGNTIYF; CDR3nt: TGTGCCAGCAGTGACGGTCACTCTGGAAACACCATATATTTT; v_gene: TRBV2; abundance: .; len: 14; j_gene: TRBJ1-3; d_gene: .
CDR3aa: CASSSRGYSNQPQHF; CDR3nt: TGTGCCAGCAGTAGTAGAGGGTATAGCAATCAGCCCCAGCATTTT; v_gene: TRBV6-1; abundance: .; len: 15; j_gene: TRBJ1-5; d_gene: .
CDR3aa: CASTPSLGSNYGYTF; CDR3nt: TGTGCCAGCACCCCTAGTCTTGGGAGCAACTATGGCTACACCTTC; v_gene: TRBV27; abundance: .; len: 15; j_gene: TRBJ1-2; d_gene: .
CDR3aa: CAWSSGSYLRYGYTF; CDR3nt: TGTGCCTGGAGTAGTGGCTCTTACCTCAGATATGGCTACACCTTC; v_gene: TRBV30; abundance: .; len: 15; j_gene: TRBJ1-2; d_gene: .
CDR3aa: CASSGLPSGNTIYF; CDR3nt: TGTGCCAGCAGCGGCTTGCCCTCTGGAAACACCATATATTTT; v_gene: TRBV5-8; abundance: .; len: 14; j_gene: TRBJ1-3; d_gene: .
CDR3aa: CASSQSGKETQYF; CDR3nt: TGTGCCAGCAGTCAGTCGGGAAAAGAGACCCAGTACTTC; v_gene: TRBV7-3; abundance: .; len: 13; j_gene: TRBJ2-5; d_gene: .
CDR3aa: CASSRVGRHNEQFF; CDR3nt: TGTGCCAGCAGCCGAGTAGGCAGGCACAATGAGCAGTTCTTC; v_gene: TRBV7-2; abundance: .; len: 14; j_gene: TRBJ2-1; d_gene: .